This paragraph reports one TCR beta chain. What it binds is not known. The record originates from a study of T cell responses to AZD1222 COVID-19 vaccine. Whole-study results and caveats: Elevations in Spike-specific TCR breadth and depth followed administration of two AZD1222 doses.

The method was immunoSEQ multiplex PCR; TCRdb's version includes in-frame clones alone and lacks a portion of them. This sample has 150,000 or so clones, with less than 90% found just once. The length of the CDR3 is 15 residues. The germline CDR1 and CDR2 sequences are LNHDA and SQIVND (reference sequence). V trimming: 6 bases; J trimming: 11 bases; junction bases outside the gene matches: 15. The receptor's source is an adult who had recovered from COVID-19. The material was peripheral blood, obtained after recovery from COVID-19. This chain connects TRBV19 to TRBJ1-1, with TRBD1 matching 10 bases. The DNA of the CDR3 is TGTGCCAGTAGCCTTCCGGGACAGGGGTCACCGGGGGCTTTCTTT. This gives the protein CASSLPGQGSPGAFF.